This T cell receptor (beta chain) was sequenced during a study of T cells in localized non-small cell lung cancer. TCRdb's copy holds only in-frame clones and misses some; the assay was immunoSEQ multiplex PCR. The data hold 25,000 to 35,000 clones, with 85% to 95% observed a single time. The material sequenced was peripheral blood, taken before any cancer treatment. The sequence was obtained from an older female donor with stage I lung adenocarcinoma.

CDR3 protein: CASSLDESTEAFF. The DNA for the CDR3 is TGTGCCAGCAGCTTAGACGAGAGCACTGAAGCTTTCTTT. V is TRBV11-2 and J is TRBJ1-1; D is undetermined. Germline loops: CDR1 SGHAT, CDR2 FQNNGV. Trimming removed 0 bases at V and 4 bases at J, with 6 bases between. The CDR3 spans 13 residues.